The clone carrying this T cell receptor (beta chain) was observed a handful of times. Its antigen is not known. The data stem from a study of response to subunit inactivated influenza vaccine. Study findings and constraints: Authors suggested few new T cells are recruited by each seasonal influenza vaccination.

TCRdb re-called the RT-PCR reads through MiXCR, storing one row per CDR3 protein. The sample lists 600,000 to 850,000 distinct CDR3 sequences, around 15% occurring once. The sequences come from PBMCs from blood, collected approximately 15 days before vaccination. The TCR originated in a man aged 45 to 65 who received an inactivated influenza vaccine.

As DNA, the CDR3 is TGCGCCAGCAGCGACAGGGGACACATGAACACTGAAGCTTTCTTT. This codes for CASSDRGHMNTEAFF. The V call is TRBV5-1, the J call TRBJ1-1, with TRBD1 identical over 8 bases. Germline loops: CDR1 SGHRS, CDR2 YFSETQ. CDR3 length: 15 amino acids. With 4 bases clipped from V and 0 bases from J, the junction kept 5 bases outside the gene matches.